These 30 T cell receptor beta chains share one sample of origin, sequenced in a study of PD-1 blockade in mismatch repair-deficient tumors. TCRdb's table, derived via immunoSEQ multiplex PCR, lists solely in-frame clones and lacks some. The sample lists 15,000 to 20,000 clones, about four fifths occurring once. Here the sequenced sample was PBMCs, taken before pembrolizumab treatment. The source is an adult with mismatch repair-deficient cancer.

This clone has just a few counts. The rearrangement joins TRBV5-1 to TRBJ1-2; D not certain. The CDR3 is 12 amino acids. The V and J ends lost 1 base and 5 bases respectively, with 6 bases between them. The germline gives CDR1 SGHRS, CDR2 YFSETQ. The CDR3 DNA is TGCGCCAGCAGCTTGACGGTTTATGGCTACACCTTC. Translating it yields CASSLTVYGYTF.

The chain recombines TRBV6-1 with TRBJ1-5; D unclear. Trimming removed 5 bases at V and 4 bases at J, with 15 bases between. There are 15 residues in the CDR3. Germline V gene data show CDR1 as MNHNS and CDR2 as SASEGT. The CDR3: CASSRSGPSNQPQHF. The CDR3 coding sequence is TGTGCCAGCAGTCGCTCCGGGCCATCAAATCAGCCCCAGCATTTT.

This CDR3 reads CASTRSGTNLLEQYF. The CDR3 nucleotides are TGTGCCAGCACCCGATCCGGGACTAATTTGTTGGAGCAGTACTTC. The gene calls are TRBV6-6 and TRBJ2-5, with TRBD2 identical over 7 bases. There are 15 residues in the CDR3. In germline, CDR1 is MNHNY, CDR2 SVGAGI (reference sequence). Trimming removed 7 bases from V and 11 bases from J; junction bases left unmatched: 19.

The chain uses TRBV28 and TRBJ1-2; TRBD1 matches at 9 bases. The trim removed 4 bases at V and 5 bases at J, leaving 11 bases unmatched. Germline lookup yields CDR1 MDHEN and CDR2 SYDVKM. This CDR3 comprises 16 residues. For the CDR3, the DNA is TGTGCCAGCAGTTCCTCCGGGACAGGGCCTCCTTATGGCTACACCTTC. Translating gives CASSSSGTGPPYGYTF.

The chain carries TRBV11-2 and TRBJ2-5; weak D call: TRBD2 (5 bases). From germline, CDR1 is SGHAT and CDR2 FQNNGV. CDR3 size: 15 residues. V was clipped by 1 base and J by 8 bases, with 17 bases between them. The CDR3 nucleotides read TGTGCCAGCAGCTTAGCTCCCAAGCGGTTGGACACCCAGTACTTC. This translates into CASSLAPKRLDTQYF.

This clone was picked up a small number of times. The rearrangement links TRBV4-1 to TRBJ2-7, with D maybe TRBD2 (5 bases). The CDR3 totals 12 residues. Per the germline V gene, CDR1 is MGHRA and CDR2 is YSYEKL. Deletions cut 1 base from V and 7 bases from J, with 8 bases between. The CDR3 bases are TGCGCCAGCAGCCAAGCCTCGGGGGAGCAGTACTTC. Its protein is CASSQASGEQYF.

CDR3 protein: CASSLDRAQETQYF. Here the CDR3 DNA reads TGTGCCAGCAGCTTAGACAGGGCCCAAGAGACCCAGTACTTC. The chain combines TRBV7-9 with TRBJ2-5; D may be TRBD1 (6 bases). The V gene's germline CDR1 is SEHNR and CDR2 FQNEAQ (reference sequence). The CDR3 is made up of 14 amino acids. The V gene lost 1 base and the J gene lost 1 base, with 7 bases spanning the gap.

This chain links TRBV20-1 with TRBJ2-7, with D hard to call. Germline V gene data show CDR1 as DFQATT and CDR2 as SNEGSKA (reference sequence). V was pared by 3 bases and J by 4 bases, with 7 bases between. The CDR3 has 11 amino acids. The chain's CDR3 is CSASGQYEQYF. CDR3 DNA: TGCAGTGCTAGTGGTCAGTACGAGCAGTACTTC.

The V gene is TRBV5-6, the J gene TRBJ2-1; possible D gene TRBD2, 5 bases. V lost 5 bases, J lost 0 bases, and 12 bases lay in between. Per germline, CDR1 SGHDT and CDR2 YYEEEE. The CDR3 covers 15 residues. The DNA for the CDR3 is TGTGCCAGCAGGATCACGGGGTCCTCCTACAATGAGCAGTTCTTC. It specifies CASRITGSSYNEQFF.

The chain couples TRBV11-3 to TRBJ1-1; weak D call: TRBD1 (6 bases). V was cut by 5 bases and J by 0 bases, with 13 bases left in between. The CDR3 is made up of 15 amino acids. Germline-derived CDR1 and CDR2 are SGHNT and YENEEA. CDR3 region: CASSLQGGMNTEAFF. CDR3 in DNA: TGTGCCAGCAGCCTACAAGGGGGGATGAACACTGAAGCTTTCTTT.

J is TRBJ2-1 and V is TRBV14; D is undetermined. Per the germline V gene, CDR1 is SGHDN and CDR2 is FVKESK. V lost 0 bases and J 9 bases, leaving 12 bases between the germline ends. This CDR3 spans 14 amino acids. Here the CDR3 DNA reads TGTGCCAGCAGCCAAGACACGGGTTTCGGTGAGCAGTTCTTC. It codes for CASSQDTGFGEQFF.

J is TRBJ2-5 and V is TRBV30, with 11 bases matching TRBD2. The trim removed 8 bases at V and 3 bases at J, leaving 2 bases unmatched. The CDR3 is 12 residues long. The germline CDR1 and CDR2 sequences are GTSNPN and SVGIG (reference sequence). The CDR3 sequence: CAATSGKETQYF. CDR3 coding DNA: TGTGCCGCGACTAGCGGGAAAGAGACCCAGTACTTC.

This rearrangement joins TRBV11-2 to TRBJ2-6; the D is unclear. The V and J ends lost 5 bases and 4 bases respectively, with 18 bases between them. Germline values: CDR1 SGHAT, CDR2 FQNNGV. The CDR3 runs 17 residues. CDR3 loop: CASSPPLGSSGANVLTF. In DNA form, the CDR3 reads TGTGCCAGCAGCCCACCCCTAGGGTCCTCGGGGGCCAACGTCCTGACTTTC. Drawing the rest from reference TRBV11-2 and TRBJ2-6, the complete variable domain is EAGVAQSPRYKIIEKRQSVAFWCNPISGHATLYWYQQILGQGPKLLIQFQNNGVVDDSQLPKDRFSAERLKGVDSTLKIQPAKLEDSAVYLCASSPPLGSSGANVLTFGAGSRLTVL.

The chain employs TRBV6-5 and TRBJ1-2; D remains ambiguous. Looked up from germline, CDR1 is MNHEY and CDR2 is SVGAGI. V was clipped by 6 bases and J by 6 bases, with 14 bases between them. This CDR3 has 13 residues. CDR3 sequence reads: CASRPGGSDGYTF. The DNA for the CDR3 is TGTGCCAGCAGACCGGGAGGCAGCGATGGCTACACCTTC.

The rearrangement uses TRBV6-5 and TRBJ2-7; TRBD2 matches at 12 bases. The V gene end was trimmed by 6 bases and the J gene end by 0 bases; junction bases not matched to a gene: 3. The V gene's germline CDR1 is MNHEY and CDR2 SVGAGI. The CDR3 extends over 15 amino acids. The CDR3 bases are TGTGCCAGCAGCCAGACTAGCGGGAGCTCCTACGAGCAGTACTTC. Its translation is CASSQTSGSSYEQYF.

CDR3 loop: CASSLDLSDLNEQFF. CDR3 DNA sequence: TGCGCCAGCAGCTTGGATTTATCGGACTTAAATGAGCAGTTCTTC. This chain links TRBV5-1 with TRBJ2-1; weak D call: TRBD2 (5 bases). This CDR3 is built from 15 residues. Between the trimmed V and J ends, which lost 0 bases and 7 bases, there was a span of 14 bases. The germline V gene has CDR1 SGHRS and CDR2 YFSETQ.

This sequence joins TRBV6-1 and TRBJ1-2; TRBD1 is a possible D gene (5 bases). The germline V gene has CDR1 MNHNS and CDR2 SASEGT. There are 12 residues in the CDR3. The germline V and J ends were trimmed by 7 bases and 8 bases, with 14 bases remaining between them. In DNA form, the CDR3 reads TGTGCCAGCACAATGGGAGACAGAGGCTACACCTTC. Amino acids: CASTMGDRGYTF.

The chain carries TRBV30 and TRBJ2-1; D is unclear. This CDR3 has 13 residues. Looked up from germline, CDR1 is GTSNPN and CDR2 is SVGIG (reference sequence). V was clipped by 3 bases and J by 7 bases, with 13 bases between them. CDR3 residues: CAWSADWLNEQFF. Written as DNA, the CDR3 is TGTGCCTGGAGCGCAGACTGGTTAAATGAGCAGTTCTTC.

In this sample, this clone turned up a few times. The rearrangement joins TRBV13 to TRBJ2-7, with TRBD1 identical over 10 bases. The CDR3 has 13 amino acids. The V gene end was trimmed by 5 bases and the J gene end by 5 bases; junction bases not matched to a gene: 3. Per germline, CDR1 PRHDT and CDR2 FYEKMQ (reference sequence). The CDR3 coding sequence is TGTGCCAGCAGCCCAGGGACAGGGGACGAGCAGTACTTC. The encoded protein is CASSPGTGDEQYF.

The genes are TRBV29-1 and TRBJ1-4, with D possibly being TRBD1 (5 bases). Trimming pared 7 bases from V and 3 bases from J, leaving 12 bases between. This CDR3 spans 13 amino acids. Germline V gene data show CDR1 as SQVTM and CDR2 as ANQGSEA. DNA for the CDR3: TGCAGCGCCTCCGAGACAGCTAATGAAAAACTGTTTTTT. This translates into CSASETANEKLFF.

The chain is built from TRBV6-5 and TRBJ2-3; D is perhaps TRBD2 (5 bases). The V gene's germline CDR1 is MNHEY and CDR2 SVGAGI. The CDR3 spans 16 residues. Trimming cost V 3 bases and J 0 bases, with 13 bases left between them. The CDR3 nucleotides read TGTGCCAGCAGTTATGTCCGGGAACCTAGCACAGATACGCAGTATTTT. Translating gives CASSYVREPSTDTQYF.

Remarks on this clone: An end of the junction differs from the germline gene, which may be a read error. The chain joins TRBV30 to TRBJ2-7, with TRBD1 matching over 8 bases. CDR1 is GTSNPN and CDR2 is SVGIG in the germline V gene (reference sequence). The CDR3 totals 13 residues. The CDR3 bases are TGTGCCTGGAGACCGAGGACAGGGCTTCCAGGAACCTTC. This sequence encodes CAWRPRTGLPGTF.

CDR3 nucleotide sequence: TGTGCCAGCAGTGAGGCAGGGTTAGCAGATACGCAGTATTTT. This codes for CASSEAGLADTQYF. This chain links TRBV25-1 with TRBJ2-3, with a tentative D call TRBD1 (5 bases). Germline CDR1 reads MGHDK; CDR2 reads SYGVNS. The germline V and J ends were trimmed by 3 bases and 4 bases, with 11 bases remaining between them. CDR3 length: 14 residues.

The V call is TRBV6-1, the J call TRBJ1-4; 9 bases agree with TRBD1. CDR3 length: 16 amino acids. V trimming: 1 base; J trimming: 4 bases; junction bases outside the gene matches: 4. Looked up from germline, CDR1 is MNHNS and CDR2 is SASEGT. The CDR3 nucleotides are TGTGCCAGCAGTGAAGAAGTGGGACAGGGTAATGAAAAACTGTTTTTT. Its protein product is CASSEEVGQGNEKLFF.

The chain is built from TRBV29-1 and TRBJ2-3, with 8 bases fitting TRBD2. The CDR3 is 13 residues long. Looked up from germline, CDR1 is SQVTM and CDR2 is ANQGSEA. Losses at the gene ends were 7 bases for V and 4 bases for J; bases not matched to a gene: 7. In nucleotides, the CDR3 is TGCAGCGACAGAAGCGGGAGTTCAGATACGCAGTATTTT. Translating it yields CSDRSGSSDTQYF.

This clone was seen only once. V gene TRBV1 combines with J gene TRBJ1-3. TRBV1 is assigned pseudogene status. The CDR3 has 16 amino acids. The CDR3 loop reads CTSSQDWSGTGNTIYF. The CDR3 DNA reads TGCACCAGCAGCCAAGATTGGAGTGGGACTGGAAACACCATATATTTT.

The chain recombines TRBV6-1 with TRBJ2-1; tentative D call: TRBD2 (5 bases). The CDR3 extends over 12 amino acids. With 7 bases removed from V and 6 bases from J, the gap between germline ends came to 10 bases. The V gene's germline CDR1 is MNHNS and CDR2 SASEGT. In DNA, the CDR3 is TGTGCCAGCAATGGAGGCGCCAATGAGCAGTTCTTC. This codes for CASNGGANEQFF.

This chain joins TRBV5-1 and TRBJ2-5; tentative D call: TRBD1 (5 bases). Trimming left V 2 bases short and J 5 bases short, with 7 bases between. Germline V gene sequence: CDR1 SGHRS, CDR2 YFSETQ. The CDR3 covers 12 residues. For the CDR3, the DNA is TGCGCCAGCAGCTTTCCAGGGGAGACCCAGTACTTC. Translation gives CASSFPGETQYF.

J is TRBJ2-7 and V is TRBV30; 7 nucleotides align to TRBD2. The trim removed 3 bases at V and 2 bases at J, leaving 4 bases unmatched. The CDR3 consists of 13 residues. Per the germline V gene, CDR1 is GTSNPN and CDR2 is SVGIG (reference sequence). Here the CDR3 DNA reads TGTGCCTGGAGAAGACGGGAGGCCTACGAGCAGTACTTC. It translates to CAWRRREAYEQYF.

The rearrangement joins TRBV6-5 to TRBJ2-7; 7 nucleotides agree with TRBD2. Germline V lookup: CDR1 MNHEY, CDR2 SVGAGI. The CDR3 sequence is 14 residues long. The ends lost 5 bases at V and 7 bases at J; junction bases unmatched: 11. CDR3 sequence reads: CASSAPGGSSEQYF. The CDR3 region has the DNA TGTGCCAGCAGTGCCCCTGGCGGGAGCTCTGAGCAGTACTTC.